These T cell receptor beta chains were read from a single sample in a study of shared clonotypes between healthy human individuals. The protocol was immunoSEQ multiplex PCR, while the TCRdb copy is restricted to in-frame clones and leaves out a portion. The sample contains some 2.1 million clones, approximately 95% of which appear only once. Input material: naive CD4+ T cells sorted from blood. All receptors derive from a man between 18 and 35 years old in good health. Each CDR3 is given with its conserved first and last residue. Each record gives: J gene, D gene, V gene, CDR3 protein. D genes are given only for firm matches.

J gene: TRBJ1-3
D gene: -
V gene: TRBV6-5
CDR3 protein: CASSTGGGSGNTIYF

J gene: TRBJ1-1
D gene: -
V gene: TRBV25-1
CDR3 protein: CASGQGGNTEAFF

J gene: TRBJ1-2
D gene: -
V gene: TRBV19
CDR3 protein: CASRLNYGYTF

J gene: TRBJ2-1
D gene: TRBD1
V gene: TRBV14
CDR3 protein: CASSQLDRTNEQFF

J gene: TRBJ2-1
D gene: -
V gene: TRBV19
CDR3 protein: CASSSPQGYNEQFF

J gene: TRBJ2-1
D gene: -
V gene: TRBV7-9
CDR3 protein: CASSPAVNNEQFF

J gene: TRBJ2-7
D gene: -
V gene: TRBV20-1
CDR3 protein: CSAGHPDEQYF

J gene: TRBJ2-2
D gene: TRBD1
V gene: TRBV6-1
CDR3 protein: CASSRDSLYGELFF

J gene: TRBJ2-1
D gene: -
V gene: TRBV7-2
CDR3 protein: CASSLGTYSNEQFF

J gene: TRBJ2-5
D gene: -
V gene: TRBV11-2
CDR3 protein: CASTFGNKETQYF

J gene: TRBJ2-7
D gene: -
V gene: TRBV2
CDR3 protein: CASRDTDFYEQYF

J gene: TRBJ2-5
D gene: -
V gene: TRBV18
CDR3 protein: CASSPGETQYF

J gene: TRBJ1-1
D gene: -
V gene: TRBV5-1
CDR3 protein: CASSLDPGAPSEAFF

J gene: TRBJ2-5
D gene: -
V gene: TRBV6-5
CDR3 protein: CASSYSAPQGGETQYF

J gene: TRBJ2-5
D gene: TRBD1
V gene: TRBV5-1
CDR3 protein: CASSLDGTGEETQYF

J gene: TRBJ2-1
D gene: TRBD2
V gene: TRBV11-2
CDR3 protein: CASSLDGGSYNEQFF

J gene: TRBJ2-2
D gene: -
V gene: TRBV7-2
CDR3 protein: CASSFNGGANTGELFF

J gene: TRBJ2-1
D gene: TRBD2
V gene: TRBV7-2
CDR3 protein: CASSATLAPGGDEQFF

J gene: TRBJ2-3
D gene: TRBD2
V gene: TRBV2
CDR3 protein: CASSPGLGVRDTQYF

J gene: TRBJ2-1
D gene: -
V gene: TRBV5-1
CDR3 protein: CASSPLGGFGLPYNEQFF

J gene: TRBJ2-7
D gene: TRBD2
V gene: TRBV9
CDR3 protein: CASSVNPTRLAGDEQYF

J gene: TRBJ1-1
D gene: TRBD1
V gene: TRBV5-1
CDR3 protein: CASSSDRGRDTEAFF

J gene: TRBJ2-3
D gene: TRBD2
V gene: TRBV5-1
CDR3 protein: CASSLEPSGSTDTQYF

J gene: TRBJ2-3
D gene: -
V gene: TRBV2
CDR3 protein: CASGRGAVDTQYF

J gene: TRBJ1-2
D gene: -
V gene: TRBV11-2
CDR3 protein: CASSPGGNYGYTF

J gene: TRBJ1-6
D gene: -
V gene: TRBV7-9
CDR3 protein: CASSLGPVTAYNSPLHF

J gene: TRBJ2-7
D gene: -
V gene: TRBV19
CDR3 protein: CASSIGFGRMRGNIVEQYF

J gene: TRBJ1-6
D gene: -
V gene: TRBV5-1
CDR3 protein: CASSLASALENSPLHF

J gene: TRBJ1-2
D gene: -
V gene: TRBV30
CDR3 protein: CAWMDRGNRGYTF

J gene: TRBJ1-6
D gene: TRBD1
V gene: TRBV28
CDR3 protein: CASSLGQLGNSPLHF

J gene: TRBJ2-1
D gene: -
V gene: TRBV5-1
CDR3 protein: CASSPLNSNEQFF

J gene: TRBJ2-7
D gene: TRBD2
V gene: TRBV27
CDR3 protein: CASSLLAGGSYEQYF

J gene: TRBJ2-7
D gene: TRBD1
V gene: TRBV28
CDR3 protein: CASSYVRGTGSPYEQYF

J gene: TRBJ2-5
D gene: TRBD2
V gene: TRBV7-9
CDR3 protein: CASSSRLADGTQYF

J gene: TRBJ1-5
D gene: TRBD1
V gene: TRBV18
CDR3 protein: CASSPPGQGTNQPQHF

J gene: TRBJ2-7
D gene: TRBD2
V gene: TRBV6-4
CDR3 protein: CASSGLTSGSYEQYF